Listed below are T cell receptor beta chains from one sample, sequenced in a study of blood T cell repertoires in COVID-19. The data were produced by immunoSEQ multiplex PCR, yet TCRdb's version contains in-frame clones alone and is incomplete. Of about 39,000 clones in the sample, more than 65% were seen once. Source material: peripheral blood. The receptor source for this set is an elderly man with acute or convalescent COVID-19. Each CDR3 is given with its conserved first and last residue. A D gene is named only where the DNA matches it firmly. Rows may omit the clone size; those that give it use once, few, many or a size class.

>13|TRBJ2-7|TRBV7-7|once|TRBD1
CASSPGQGYEQYF
TGTGCTAGCAGCCCAGGACAGGGCTACGAGCAGTACTTC
>14|TRBJ1-5|TRBV24-1|-|-
CATSDGQPNQPQHF
TGTGCCACCAGTGACGGACAGCCTAATCAGCCCCAGCATTTT
>13|TRBJ1-1|TRBV6-5|-|-
CASRYREGTEAFF
TGTGCCAGCAGGTACAGGGAGGGGACTGAAGCTTTCTTT
>14|TRBJ1-1|TRBV4-1|-|-
CASSLHREKTEAFF
TGCGCCAGCAGCCTACACAGGGAGAAAACTGAAGCTTTCTTT
>12|TRBJ2-5|TRBV4-1|-|-
CASSMGRETQYF
TGCGCCAGCAGCATGGGCCGGGAGACCCAGTACTTC
>16|TRBJ2-7|TRBV28|-|TRBD2
CASSFVSGRASYEQYF
TGTGCCAGCAGTTTCGTAAGCGGGAGGGCCTCATACGAGCAGTACTTC
>12|TRBJ2-1|TRBV28|-|TRBD2
CASSEGTSEQFF
TGTGCCAGCAGTGAAGGGACTAGCGAGCAGTTCTTC
>14|TRBJ2-2|TRBV29-1|-|TRBD2
CSVVLAGITGELFF
TGCAGCGTTGTGCTAGCGGGCATAACCGGGGAGCTGTTTTTT
>11|TRBJ2-1|TRBV20-1|few|-
CSASQSNEQFF
TGCAGTGCTAGTCAGTCAAATGAGCAGTTCTTC
>15|TRBJ2-7|TRBV6-5|-|TRBD2
CASSSPGLAFAEQYF
TGTGCCAGCAGTTCCCCGGGACTAGCGTTCGCCGAGCAGTACTTC
>14|TRBJ2-7|TRBV11-2|-|TRBD2
CASSTGLAGYEQYF
TGTGCCAGCAGCACGGGACTAGCAGGTTACGAGCAGTACTTC
>16|TRBJ2-1|TRBV5-1|-|TRBD2
CASSGQVAGVYNEQFF
TGCGCCAGCAGCGGGCAAGTAGCGGGAGTGTACAATGAGCAGTTCTTC
>18|TRBJ2-6|TRBV28|many|TRBD1
CASSLSGTGGFGANVLTF
TGTGCCAGCAGTCTGTCCGGGACAGGGGGCTTTGGGGCCAACGTCCTGACTTTC
>13|TRBJ2-7|TRBV11-2|-|TRBD2
CASTISGSYEQYF
TGTGCCAGCACAATTAGCGGGAGTTACGAGCAGTACTTC
>19|TRBJ2-1|TRBV6-1|-|TRBD2
CASSEVTSGQPTLYNEQFF
TGTGCCAGCAGTGAAGTAACTAGCGGACAACCAACCCTGTACAATGAGCAGTTCTTC
>11|TRBJ1-1|TRBV13|-|-
CASSPGTEAFF
TGTGCCAGCAGCCCCGGCACTGAAGCTTTCTTT
>14|TRBJ1-2|TRBV2|-|TRBD1
CASSRQGGNYGYTF
TGTGCCAGCAGTCGACAGGGGGGTAACTATGGCTACACCTTC
>13|TRBJ1-1|TRBV14|-|-
CASSLLTGTEAFF
TGTGCCAGCAGCCTCTTGACAGGTACTGAAGCTTTCTTT
>18|TRBJ2-3|TRBV7-3|few|TRBD2
CASSLVVAGGHSTDTQYF
TGTGCCAGCAGCTTAGTGGTAGCGGGGGGCCATAGCACAGATACGCAGTATTTT
>14|TRBJ1-5|TRBV2|-|TRBD1
CASSRQGWAQPQHF
TGTGCCAGCAGTCGACAGGGATGGGCTCAGCCCCAGCATTTT
>12|TRBJ1-1|TRBV10-3|-|-
CAISTLNTEAFF
TGTGCCATCAGCACTCTGAACACTGAAGCTTTCTTT
>16|TRBJ2-5|TRBV3-1/TRBV3-2|-|TRBD2
CASSQGRKAGGETQYF
TGTGCCAGCAGCCAAGGAAGGAAAGCGGGAGGAGAGACCCAGTACTTC
>13|TRBJ2-7|TRBV7-2|-|-
CASSPKAGNEQYF
TGTGCCAGCAGCCCGAAGGCGGGGAACGAGCAGTACTTC
>15|TRBJ2-7|TRBV3-1/TRBV3-2|-|TRBD2
CASSPGLAITYEQYF
TGTGCCAGCAGCCCGGGACTAGCGATTACCTACGAGCAGTACTTC
>19|TRBJ1-1|TRBV27|-|-
CASSLGRGIKRKGDTEAFF
TGTGCCAGCAGTTTAGGCAGGGGAATTAAAAGGAAGGGGGACACTGAAGCTTTCTTT
>14|TRBJ1-1|TRBV6-5|-|TRBD1
CASRRTGEGTEAFF
TGTGCCAGCAGAAGGACAGGGGAGGGCACTGAAGCTTTCTTT
>14|TRBJ1-4|TRBV7-9|-|-
CASSQDLDNEKLFF
TGTGCCAGCAGCCAGGATCTTGATAATGAAAAACTGTTTTTT
>18|TRBJ2-3|TRBV11-3|-|TRBD2
CASSPGTSGGAGADTQYF
TGTGCCAGCAGCCCAGGGACTAGCGGGGGGGCCGGGGCAGATACGCAGTATTTT
>14|TRBJ1-2|TRBV5-4|-|TRBD1
CASSGTGINYGYTF
TGTGCCAGCAGCGGGACAGGGATTAACTATGGCTACACCTTC
>15|TRBJ2-5|TRBV24-1|-|-
CATSDFFQGQETQYF
TGTGCCACCAGTGATTTTTTCCAGGGCCAAGAGACCCAGTACTTC
>13|TRBJ2-7|TRBV5-1|-|-
CASSLGEGGEQYF
TGCGCCAGCAGCTTGGGGGAAGGAGGCGAGCAGTACTTC
>15|TRBJ2-4|TRBV3-1/TRBV3-2|-|-
CASSFGGVTKNIQYF
TGTGCCAGCAGCTTCGGAGGGGTGACTAAAAACATTCAGTACTTC
>16|TRBJ2-5|TRBV30|-|-
CAWSSPRGRLQETQYF
TGTGCCTGGAGCTCCCCCCGCGGCAGACTGCAAGAGACCCAGTACTTC
>13|TRBJ2-5|TRBV19|-|-
CASSIAGQETQYF
TGTGCCAGTAGTATCGCCGGCCAAGAGACCCAGTACTTC
>15|TRBJ2-7|TRBV5-1|-|TRBD1
CASSTGTGGLGEQYF
TGCGCCAGCAGCACTGGGACAGGGGGCTTGGGTGAGCAGTACTTC
>15|TRBJ2-7|TRBV9|-|TRBD1
CASSVGQGVGYEQYF
TGTGCCAGCAGCGTGGGACAGGGAGTGGGCTACGAGCAGTACTTC
>13|TRBJ2-1|TRBV21-1|-|-
CASSLEGGVEQFF
TGTGCCAGCAGCCTAGAGGGGGGGGTTGAGCAGTTCTTC
>16|TRBJ1-3|TRBV9|-|-
CASSNTDGGAGNTIYF
TGTGCCAGCAGCAATACGGACGGAGGGGCTGGAAACACCATATATTTT
>13|TRBJ1-3|TRBV18|once|-
CASSPPAVDTIYF
TGTGCCAGCTCACCACCCGCGGTAGACACCATATATTTT
>15|TRBJ1-4|TRBV6-5|-|-
CASSYSIRVNEKLFF
TGTGCCAGCAGTTACTCGATCAGGGTTAATGAAAAACTGTTTTTT
>12|TRBJ2-3|TRBV5-1|-|-
CASNQGTDTQYF
TGCGCCAGCAACCAGGGCACAGATACGCAGTATTTT
>13|TRBJ2-3|TRBV29-1|-|TRBD2
CSSGEGSTDTQYF
TGCAGTTCCGGGGAGGGAAGCACAGATACGCAGTATTTT
>17|TRBJ2-1|TRBV5-4|-|TRBD2
CASIEIPGTSGVNEQFF
TGTGCCAGCATCGAAATCCCCGGGACTAGCGGGGTAAATGAGCAGTTCTTC
>15|TRBJ2-4|TRBV3-1/TRBV3-2|-|-
CASSQEGLAKNIQYF
TGTGCCAGCAGCCAGGAGGGTTTAGCCAAAAACATTCAGTACTTC
>14|TRBJ2-3|TRBV19|-|TRBD2
CASKSAGGPSTQYF
TGTGCCAGTAAATCAGCGGGAGGGCCCTCGACGCAGTATTTT